This T cell receptor beta chain was identified during a study of CD8+ T cells in alopecia areata. Germline V gives CDR1 SGHDT, CDR2 YYEEEE. V was shortened by 0 bases and J by 11 bases, with 8 bases between the two germline ends. This CDR3 has 11 residues. Extraction and reverse transcription of RNA yielded cDNA as the sequencing template. The data were produced by immunoSEQ multiplex PCR, yet TCRdb's version contains in-frame clones alone and is incomplete. The data contain 90,000 to 100,000 clones, roughly two fifths of them singletons. With respect to this clone: The antigen remains unidentified.

Individuals with alopecia areata gave both lesional scalp punch biopsies and peripheral blood for collection. Regarding the study as a whole: It was lesional scalp, especially alopecia totalis/universalis, that showed higher clonality than normal scalp.

The source material was CD4+ T cells sorted from blood. The receptor comes from a human donor with alopecia areata. The chain combines TRBV5-6 with TRBJ2-5; unclear D gene. In DNA form, the CDR3 reads TGTGCCAGCAGCTTGGTTACGGAACAGTACTTC. Protein product: CASSLVTEQYF. The whole variable domain, remainder taken from reference TRBV5-6 and TRBJ2-5, is DAGVTQSPTHLIKTRGQQVTLRCSPKSGHDTVSWYQQALGQGPQFIFQYYEEEERQRGNFPDRFSGHQFPNYSSELNVNALLLGDSALYLCASSLVTEQYFGPGTRLLVL.